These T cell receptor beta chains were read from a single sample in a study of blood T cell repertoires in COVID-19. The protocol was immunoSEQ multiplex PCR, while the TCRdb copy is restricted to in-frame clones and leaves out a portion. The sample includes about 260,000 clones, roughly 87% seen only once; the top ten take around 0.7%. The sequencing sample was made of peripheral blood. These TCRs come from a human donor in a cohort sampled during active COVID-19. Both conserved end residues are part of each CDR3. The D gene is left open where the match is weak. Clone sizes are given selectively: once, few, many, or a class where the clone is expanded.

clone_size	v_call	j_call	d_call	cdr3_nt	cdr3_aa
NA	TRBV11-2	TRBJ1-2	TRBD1	TGTGCCAGCAGCCCGATCCGACAGGGGGCACACTATGGCTACACCTTC	CASSPIRQGAHYGYTF
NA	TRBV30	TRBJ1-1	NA	TGTGCCTGGAGTGCCGGGACGGGGGGCACTGAAGCTTTCTTT	CAWSAGTGGTEAFF
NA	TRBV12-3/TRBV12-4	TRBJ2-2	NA	TGTGCCAGCAGTTTGATGAGCACCGGGGAGCTGTTTTTT	CASSLMSTGELFF
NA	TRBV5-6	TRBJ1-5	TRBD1	TGTGCCAGCAGCAGGGGGACAGGGGACCGCAATCAGCCCCAGCATTTT	CASSRGTGDRNQPQHF
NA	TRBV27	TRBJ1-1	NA	TGTGCCAGCAGTTTATCTCCTCACAGACGGTTGAACACTGAAGCTTTCTTT	CASSLSPHRRLNTEAFF
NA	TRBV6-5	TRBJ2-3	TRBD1	TGTGCCAGCAGTTCCTCGGACAGGCAAGATACGCAGTATTTT	CASSSSDRQDTQYF
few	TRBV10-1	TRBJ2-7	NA	TGCGCCAGCAGTCTTACACAAGGGGCCTCCTACGAGCAGTACTTC	CASSLTQGASYEQYF
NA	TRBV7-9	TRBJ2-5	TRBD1	TGTGCCAGCAGCTCACTAGCCCGGGACAGGGGATGGAGAACAGAGACCCAGTACTTC	CASSSLARDRGWRTETQYF
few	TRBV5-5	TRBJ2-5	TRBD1	TGTGCCAGCACCACTCTCCAGGGGGCGAAGGAGACCCAGTACTTC	CASTTLQGAKETQYF
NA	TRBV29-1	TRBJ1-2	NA	TGCAGCGTTGCCGGGACACCATATGGCTACACCTTC	CSVAGTPYGYTF
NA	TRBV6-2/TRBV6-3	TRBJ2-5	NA	TGTACCAGCAGTTCGCTGCGGCCACAAGAGACCCAGTACTTC	CTSSSLRPQETQYF
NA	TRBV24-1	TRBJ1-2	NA	TGTGCCACCAGTGACCCCACCAGGGCTCCCTATGGCTACACCTTC	CATSDPTRAPYGYTF
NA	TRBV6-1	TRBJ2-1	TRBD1	TGTGCCAGCAGTGCGTCCGTCGGGACAGGGGTGCCCAATGAGCAGTTCTTC	CASSASVGTGVPNEQFF
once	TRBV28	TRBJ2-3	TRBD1	TGTGCCAGCAGTACCGGGACAGGGGGTCTAGATACGCAGTATTTT	CASSTGTGGLDTQYF
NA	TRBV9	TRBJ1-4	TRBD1	TGTGCCAGCAGCCCCGGACAGGGGATGTCTAATGAAAAACTGTTTTTT	CASSPGQGMSNEKLFF
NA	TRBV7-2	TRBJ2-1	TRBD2	TGTGCCAGCAGCTCAAACTCAGGGGGCCGACTAGCGGGCTACAATGAGCAGTTCTTC	CASSSNSGGRLAGYNEQFF